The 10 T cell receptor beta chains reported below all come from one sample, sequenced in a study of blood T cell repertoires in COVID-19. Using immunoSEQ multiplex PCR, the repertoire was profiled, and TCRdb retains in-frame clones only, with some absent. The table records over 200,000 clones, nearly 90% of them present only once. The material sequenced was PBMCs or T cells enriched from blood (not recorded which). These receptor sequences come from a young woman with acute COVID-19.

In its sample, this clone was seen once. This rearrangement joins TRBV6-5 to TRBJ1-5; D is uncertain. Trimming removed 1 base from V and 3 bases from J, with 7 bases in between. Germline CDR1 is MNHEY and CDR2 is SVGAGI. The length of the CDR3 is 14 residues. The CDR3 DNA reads TGTGCCAGCAGTTACTATAACACCAATCAGCCCCAGCATTTT. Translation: CASSYYNTNQPQHF.

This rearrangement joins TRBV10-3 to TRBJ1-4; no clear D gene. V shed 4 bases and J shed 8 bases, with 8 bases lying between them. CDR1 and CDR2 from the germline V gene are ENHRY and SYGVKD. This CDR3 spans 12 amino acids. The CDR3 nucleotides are TGTGCCATCAGTGGCCGGGAGGAAAAACTGTTTTTT. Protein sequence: CAISGREEKLFF.

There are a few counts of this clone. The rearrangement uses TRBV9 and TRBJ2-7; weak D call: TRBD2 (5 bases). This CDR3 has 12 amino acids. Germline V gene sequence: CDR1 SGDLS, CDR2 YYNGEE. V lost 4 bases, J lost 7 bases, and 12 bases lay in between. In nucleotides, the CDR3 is TGTGCCAGCAGCACCACTCGGGGAGAGCAGTACTTC. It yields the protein CASSTTRGEQYF.

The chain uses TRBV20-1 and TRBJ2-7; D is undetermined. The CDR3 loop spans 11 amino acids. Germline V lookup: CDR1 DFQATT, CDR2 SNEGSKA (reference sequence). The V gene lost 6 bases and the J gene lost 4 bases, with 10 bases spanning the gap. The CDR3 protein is CSARSQYEQYF. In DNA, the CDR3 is TGCAGTGCCAGGTCACAGTACGAGCAGTACTTC.

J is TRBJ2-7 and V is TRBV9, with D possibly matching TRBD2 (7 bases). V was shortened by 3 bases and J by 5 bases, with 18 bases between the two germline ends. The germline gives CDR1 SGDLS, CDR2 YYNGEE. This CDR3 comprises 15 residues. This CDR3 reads CASSARGGLGDEQYF. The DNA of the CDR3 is TGTGCCAGCAGCGCAAGGGGGGGACTTGGCGACGAGCAGTACTTC.

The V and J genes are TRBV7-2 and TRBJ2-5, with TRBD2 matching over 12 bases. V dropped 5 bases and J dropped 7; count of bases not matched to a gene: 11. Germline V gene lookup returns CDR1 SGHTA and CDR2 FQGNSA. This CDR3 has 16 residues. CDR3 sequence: CASSQRTSGAGGTQYF. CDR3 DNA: TGTGCCAGCAGCCAACGGACTAGCGGGGCCGGTGGGACCCAGTACTTC.

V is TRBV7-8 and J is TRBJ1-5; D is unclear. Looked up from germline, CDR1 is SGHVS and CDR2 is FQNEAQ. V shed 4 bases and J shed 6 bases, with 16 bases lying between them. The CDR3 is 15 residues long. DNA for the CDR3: TGTGCCAGCAGCTCCGTCGGCGTAACGGGTCAGCCCCAGCATTTT. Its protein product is CASSSVGVTGQPQHF.

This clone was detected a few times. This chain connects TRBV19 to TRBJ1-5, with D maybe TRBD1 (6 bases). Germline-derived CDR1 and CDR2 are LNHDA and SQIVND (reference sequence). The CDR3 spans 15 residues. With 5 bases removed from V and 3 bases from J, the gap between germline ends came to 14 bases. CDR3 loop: CASSVPGHSNQPQHF. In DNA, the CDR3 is TGTGCCAGTAGTGTACCGGGACACTCCAATCAGCCCCAGCATTTT.

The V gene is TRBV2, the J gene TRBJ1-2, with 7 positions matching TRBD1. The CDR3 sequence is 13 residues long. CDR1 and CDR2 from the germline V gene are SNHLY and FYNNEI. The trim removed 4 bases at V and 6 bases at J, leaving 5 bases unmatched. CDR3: CASSGTGGDGYTF. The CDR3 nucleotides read TGTGCCAGCAGTGGGACAGGAGGAGATGGCTACACCTTC.

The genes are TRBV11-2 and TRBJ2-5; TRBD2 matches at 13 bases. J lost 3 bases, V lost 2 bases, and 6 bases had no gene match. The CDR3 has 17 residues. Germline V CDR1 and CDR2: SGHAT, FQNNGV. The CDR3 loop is CASSLFSGLAGKETQYF. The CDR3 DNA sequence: TGTGCCAGCAGCTTATTTTCGGGACTAGCGGGGAAAGAGACCCAGTACTTC. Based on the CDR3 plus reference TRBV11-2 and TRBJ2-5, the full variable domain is EAGVAQSPRYKIIEKRQSVAFWCNPISGHATLYWYQQILGQGPKLLIQFQNNGVVDDSQLPKDRFSAERLKGVDSTLKIQPAKLEDSAVYLCASSLFSGLAGKETQYFGPGTRLLVL.